The 20 T cell receptor beta chains listed next were all sequenced from one sample in a study of T-cell memory formation after mild COVID-19. TCRdb processed the 5' RACE reads anew with MiXCR; each CDR3 protein has one entry. Among roughly 99,000 distinct CDR3 sequences listed, about 15% were seen once. Sequenced sample: PBMCs or a T cell subset sorted from them (not recorded which). The receptors come from a man between 18 and 35 years old who had mild COVID-19 (a few samples of this study predate the infection). Cell type and time point are not known.

The DNA for the CDR3 is TGTGCCAGCAGCCCACAGGGGGCTGAAGCTTTCTTT. It encodes CASSPQGAEAFF. This chain connects TRBV4-2 to TRBJ1-1; 8 bases align to TRBD1. Germline CDR1 reads LGHNA; CDR2 reads YNFKEQ. There are 12 residues in the CDR3. Trimming removed 4 bases from V and 6 bases from J; junction bases left unmatched: 1.

The chain joins TRBV10-1 to TRBJ2-6; 7 nucleotides match TRBD1. J was trimmed by 4 bases and V by 10 bases; bases with no gene match: 4. Germline assignment: CDR1 WNHNN and CDR2 SYGVQD (reference sequence). The CDR3 has 13 residues. The CDR3 is CAKTGTGANVLTF. CDR3 bases: TGCGCCAAGACAGGGACCGGGGCCAACGTCCTGACTTTC.

This clonotype was seen repeatedly, ten times or more. V is TRBV12-3 or TRBV12-4 and J is TRBJ2-5, with 7 bases fitting TRBD2. This CDR3 spans 14 amino acids. V was clipped by 7 bases and J by 2 bases; unmatched bases: 7. Here the CDR3 reads CASTFGAGQETQYF. CDR3 bases: TGTGCCAGCACTTTCGGAGCGGGACAAGAGACCCAGTACTTC.

The sample holds a few counts of this clonotype. The V and J genes are TRBV4-1 and TRBJ2-7; possible D gene TRBD2, 5 bases. V lost 1 base, J lost 4 bases, and 14 bases lay in between. This CDR3 contains 15 residues. The V gene's germline CDR1 is MGHRA and CDR2 YSYEKL. The CDR3 DNA reads as TGCGCCAGCAGCCAAGCCCATTCCGGAGGATACGAGCAGTACGTC. Encoded protein: CASSQAHSGGYEQYV.

Ten or more counts support this clonotype. This chain connects TRBV7-8 to TRBJ2-1; D is perhaps TRBD1 or TRBD2 (5 bases each). The V end lost 0 bases, the J end lost 8 bases, and 11 bases lay between the germline ends. Looked up from germline, CDR1 is SGHVS and CDR2 is FQNEAQ. This CDR3 region has 14 residues. CDR3 protein: CASSLAVWGYEQFF. CDR3 nucleotide sequence: TGTGCCAGCAGCTTAGCGGTCTGGGGGTATGAGCAGTTCTTC.

This clonotype occurred a few times. The V gene is TRBV5-4, the J gene TRBJ2-5, with a possible D match to TRBD2 (6 bases). Trimming pared 5 bases from V and 3 bases from J, leaving 17 bases between. Germline values: CDR1 SGHNT, CDR2 YYREEE (reference sequence). The CDR3 sequence is 15 residues long. CDR3 DNA: TGTGCCAGCAGTAACCCCGGGGGTATAGAAGAGACCCAGTACTTC. Its protein product is CASSNPGGIEETQYF. Using reference TRBV5-4 and TRBJ2-5 for the parts outside the CDR3, the full variable domain is ETGVTQSPTHLIKTRGQQVTLRCSSQSGHNTVSWYQQALGQGPQFIFQYYREEENGRGNFPPRFSGLQFPNYSSELNVNALELDDSALYLCASSNPGGIEETQYFGPGTRLLVL.

The chain carries TRBV7-9 and TRBJ2-7; 7 positions agree with TRBD1. Germline CDR1 SEHNR, CDR2 FQNEAQ (reference sequence). The length of the CDR3 is 16 residues. After removal of 1 base from V and 2 bases from J, the junction contained 8 bases not matched to a gene. CDR3 in amino acids: CASSLVGGRPPYEQYF. As DNA, the CDR3 is TGTGCCAGCAGCTTAGTAGGGGGCAGACCCCCCTACGAGCAGTACTTC.

The sample holds many counts of this clonotype. The chain has TRBV4-1 and TRBJ2-3; D gene unclear. The CDR3 is made up of 15 amino acids. V dropped 1 base and J dropped 4 bases, with 12 bases sitting between them. Germline-derived CDR1 and CDR2 are MGHRA and YSYEKL. This chain's CDR3 is CASSQGASWADTQYF. The CDR3 DNA is TGCGCCAGCAGCCAAGGGGCGAGTTGGGCAGATACGCAGTATTTT.

This clonotype was recorded a few times. V and J are TRBV4-3 and TRBJ2-7, with 11 bases fitting TRBD1. The V gene end was trimmed by 0 bases and the J gene end by 7 bases; junction bases not matched to a gene: 8. In germline, CDR1 is LGHNA, CDR2 YSLEER. The CDR3 covers 16 residues. CDR3 amino acids: CASSQDLGQGAEEQYF. The CDR3 DNA sequence: TGCGCCAGCAGCCAAGATCTAGGACAGGGGGCTGAAGAGCAGTACTTC.

This clonotype was counted a few times. V is TRBV5-1 and J is TRBJ2-3, with 9 positions matching TRBD1. The CDR3 has 16 amino acids. Looked up from germline, CDR1 is SGHRS and CDR2 is YFSETQ. J was trimmed by 6 bases and V by 4 bases; bases with no gene match: 12. The CDR3 region has the DNA TGCGCCAGCAGCCCAGCCGGGACAGGGATTTCGGATACGCAGTATTTT. It codes for CASSPAGTGISDTQYF.

This chain links TRBV21-1 with TRBJ2-2; the table assigns TRBD2, which was not confirmed against the DNA. TRBV21-1 is assigned pseudogene status. The CDR3 consists of 15 residues. CDR3 in amino acids: CASSGLTPNTGELFF. CDR3 nucleotides: TGTGCCAGCAGCGGACTGACTCCTAACACCGGGGAGCTGTTTTTT.

This sequence joins TRBV15 and TRBJ2-6; D is unresolved. Germline V gene lookup returns CDR1 LNHNV and CDR2 YYDKDF (reference sequence). This CDR3 has 18 residues. Trimming took off 2 bases at V and 0 bases at J, with 14 bases between the two ends. CDR3 sequence: CATSRTTIGSSGANVLTF. The CDR3 DNA sequence: TGTGCCACCAGCAGAACCACGATAGGAAGCTCTGGGGCCAACGTCCTGACTTTC. Based on the CDR3 plus reference TRBV15 and TRBJ2-6, the full variable domain is DAMVIQNPRYQVTQFGKPVTLSCSQTLNHNVMYWYQQKSSQAPKLLFHYYDKDFNNEADTPDNFQSRRPNTSFCFLDIRSPGLGDTAMYLCATSRTTIGSSGANVLTFGAGSRLTVL.

This sequence joins TRBV6-5 and TRBJ1-1, with no clear D. Germline V gene data show CDR1 as MNHEY and CDR2 as SVGAGI. Trimming left V 0 bases short and J 4 bases short, with 6 bases between. The CDR3 is 13 residues long. The CDR3 DNA is TGTGCCAGCAGTTACTCGACGCGCACTGAAGCTTTCTTT. This gives the protein CASSYSTRTEAFF.

The chain is built from TRBV4-1 and TRBJ2-1, with 7 bases that match TRBD2. The CDR3 extends over 12 amino acids. The germline V gene has CDR1 MGHRA and CDR2 YSYEKL. Losses at the gene ends were 3 bases for V and 10 bases for J; bases not matched to a gene: 3. The CDR3 sequence: CASSHYSGEQFF. CDR3 DNA sequence: TGCGCCAGCAGCCATTATAGCGGGGAGCAGTTCTTC.

The chain employs TRBV7-9 and TRBJ2-5; 7 bases are shared with TRBD1. The germline V gene has CDR1 SEHNR and CDR2 FQNEAQ (reference sequence). V trimming: 6 bases; J trimming: 2 bases; junction bases outside the gene matches: 6. The CDR3 spans 14 residues. The CDR3 DNA is TGTGCCAGCAGGACCCGCAGGGGGCAAGAGACCCAGTACTTC. Protein product: CASRTRRGQETQYF.

This clonotype was seen more than once but under ten times. J is TRBJ2-5 and V is TRBV4-1; 8 bases match TRBD1. J lost 4 bases, V lost 0 bases, and 4 bases had no gene match. This CDR3 contains 15 residues. Looked up from germline, CDR1 is MGHRA and CDR2 is YSYEKL. CDR3 in amino acids: CASSQDHRGSETQYF. CDR3 coding DNA: TGCGCCAGCAGCCAAGACCACAGGGGGTCAGAGACCCAGTACTTC.

This clonotype has more than one count but fewer than ten. The chain joins TRBV12-3 or TRBV12-4 to TRBJ2-7; TRBD2 might be the D (7 bases). CDR3 length: 13 amino acids. With 3 bases removed from V and 12 bases from J, the gap between germline ends came to 18 bases. The CDR3 DNA reads as TGTGCCAGCAGTTTCGATCTGGGGGGGCCAGGGTACGTC. Encoded protein: CASSFDLGGPGYV.

The CDR3 coding sequence is TGTGCCAGCAGTTTAGTGACAGAGGGCAATGAGCAGTTCTTC. As protein: CASSLVTEGNEQFF. The V call is TRBV27, the J call TRBJ2-1, with D perhaps given as TRBD1 or TRBD2 (5 bases each). This CDR3 comprises 14 residues. Germline values: CDR1 MNHEY, CDR2 SMNVEV (reference sequence). Trimming removed 2 bases from V and 6 bases from J, with 11 bases in between.

This clonotype came up a few times. The chain joins TRBV28 to TRBJ2-1, with 9 positions matching TRBD1. The germline V gene encodes CDR1 MDHEN and CDR2 SYDVKM. The CDR3 sequence is 15 residues long. V gave up 4 bases and J gave up 6 bases; unmatched junction bases: 7. The CDR3 sequence is CASSSRTGVSNEQFF. In DNA form, the CDR3 reads TGTGCCAGCAGTTCCCGGACAGGGGTCAGCAATGAGCAGTTCTTC.

The chain uses TRBV11-2 and TRBJ2-1; 9 bases agree with TRBD1. Germline V gene lookup returns CDR1 SGHAT and CDR2 FQNNGV. The CDR3 has 17 amino acids. V was pared by 3 bases and J by 4 bases, with 10 bases of the junction left unmatched. In DNA form, the CDR3 reads TGTGCCAGCAGCTTCGAATCCACCGGGACAGGGTACAATGAGCAGTTCTTC. Translated: CASSFESTGTGYNEQFF.